This record covers a single T cell receptor beta chain. Its antigen is not identified. A junction end diverges from the germline sequence, so it may reflect a read error. This sample is drawn from a study of post-analysis software for immune sequencing data. Study context: Secondary progressive, relapsing-remitting and progressive-relapsing multiple sclerosis were among the included disease courses. Study-level points and caveats: Normalized Chao1 diversity was significantly lower in multiple sclerosis patients than in controls. Controls showed lower frequencies than patients for roughly five TRBV segments, and TRBV5-6, TRBV5-1 and TRBV20-1 were among these.

This CDR3 spans 14 amino acids. Carried by the TCR beta cDNA libraries were unique molecular identifiers. Approximately 500,000 cDNA molecules were obtained from roughly 0.93 to 9.6 million T cells. TCRdb independently ran MiXCR on the PCR reads; one entry per CDR3 protein. The sample consists of 450,000 to 650,000 distinct CDR3 sequences, around 44% of them appearing once. The chain links TRBV12-3 or TRBV12-4 to TRBJ1-4; weak D call: TRBD1 (5 bases). Sequenced: blood. The receptor comes from a girl aged 10 to 17 with multiple sclerosis. The CDR3 protein is CAGSIPGLDEKLFF. Here the CDR3 DNA reads TGTGCCGGCAGTATACCGGGACTGGACGAAAAACTGTTTTTT.